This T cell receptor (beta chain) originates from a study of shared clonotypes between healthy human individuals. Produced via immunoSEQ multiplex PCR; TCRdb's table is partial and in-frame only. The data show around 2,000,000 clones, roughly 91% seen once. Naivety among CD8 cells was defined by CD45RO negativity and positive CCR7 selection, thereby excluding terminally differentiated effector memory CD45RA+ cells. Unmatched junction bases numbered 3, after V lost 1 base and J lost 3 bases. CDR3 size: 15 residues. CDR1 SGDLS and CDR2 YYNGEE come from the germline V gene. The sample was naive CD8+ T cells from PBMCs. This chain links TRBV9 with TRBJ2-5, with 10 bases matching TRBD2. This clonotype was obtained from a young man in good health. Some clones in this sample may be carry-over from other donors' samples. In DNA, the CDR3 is TGTGCCAGCAGCGTACTTACTAGCGGGAAAGAGACCCAGTACTTC. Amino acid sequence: CASSVLTSGKETQYF.